This is a list of T cell receptor beta chains from one sample in a study of post-analysis software for immune sequencing data. Via MiXCR, TCRdb re-called the PCR reads, giving one row per CDR3 protein. Found here are 400,000 to 500,000 distinct CDR3 sequences, 39% of them singletons; the top ten hold under 9%. The sample taken for sequencing was blood. These receptors were collected from a girl aged 2-10 years with multiple sclerosis. Each CDR3 is given with its conserved first and last residue. The order of the fields is CDR3 length, V gene, D gene, J gene, clone size, CDR3 protein, CDR3 DNA. The D gene is left open where the match is weak. Only some rows state a clone size, as once, few, many or a class for expanded clones.

cdr3_length: 16
v_call: TRBV7-2
d_call: -
j_call: TRBJ2-7
clone_size: -
cdr3_aa: CASRNSRGNQDNEQYF
cdr3_nt: TGTGCCAGCAGGAACTCTAGGGGGAATCAAGACAATGAGCAGTACTTC

cdr3_length: 10
v_call: TRBV20-1
d_call: -
j_call: TRBJ2-5
clone_size: -
cdr3_aa: CSALAKTQYF
cdr3_nt: TGCAGTGCCCTCGCTAAGACCCAGTACTTC

cdr3_length: 18
v_call: TRBV6-5
d_call: -
j_call: TRBJ2-5
clone_size: -
cdr3_aa: CASSFLALALRGGETQYF
cdr3_nt: TGTGCCAGCAGTTTCCTCGCACTGGCGCTGAGGGGTGGGGAGACCCAGTACTTC

cdr3_length: 16
v_call: TRBV29-1
d_call: -
j_call: TRBJ2-1
clone_size: -
cdr3_aa: CSVEDRSGWYDNEQFF
cdr3_nt: TGCAGCGTTGAAGACAGGTCAGGGTGGTACGACAATGAGCAGTTCTTC

cdr3_length: 13
v_call: TRBV5-6
d_call: -
j_call: TRBJ1-1
clone_size: once
cdr3_aa: CASSLGWDTEAFF
cdr3_nt: TGTGCCAGCAGCTTAGGGTGGGACACTGAAGCTTTCTTT

cdr3_length: 18
v_call: TRBV7-9
d_call: -
j_call: TRBJ2-7
clone_size: -
cdr3_aa: CASSPRGAGVVSISEQYF
cdr3_nt: TGTGCCAGCAGCCCCAGAGGGGCGGGCGTAGTGTCTATTTCTGAGCAGTACTTC

cdr3_length: 15
v_call: TRBV28
d_call: -
j_call: TRBJ2-5
clone_size: few
cdr3_aa: CASSLPQGSRETQYF
cdr3_nt: TGTGCCAGCAGTTTACCCCAGGGTAGCCGAGAGACCCAGTACTTC

cdr3_length: 15
v_call: TRBV7-2
d_call: TRBD2
j_call: TRBJ2-1
clone_size: -
cdr3_aa: CASSFGLGGVYEQFF
cdr3_nt: TGTGCCAGCAGCTTTGGACTAGGTGGTGTCTATGAGCAGTTCTTC

cdr3_length: 19
v_call: TRBV28
d_call: TRBD2
j_call: TRBJ2-7
clone_size: -
cdr3_aa: CASSFPLTSGRSSSYEQYF
cdr3_nt: TGTGCCAGCAGTTTCCCCTTGACTAGCGGGAGGTCCAGTTCGTACGAGCAGTACTTC

cdr3_length: 10
v_call: TRBV24-1
d_call: TRBD1
j_call: TRBJ2-5
clone_size: once
cdr3_aa: CATTGETQYF
cdr3_nt: TGTGCCACGACAGGGGAGACCCAGTACTTC

cdr3_length: 16
v_call: TRBV5-1
d_call: TRBD2
j_call: TRBJ2-1
clone_size: -
cdr3_aa: CASSLHIAGRVDEQFF
cdr3_nt: TGCGCCAGCAGCTTGCACATAGCGGGTCGTGTCGATGAGCAGTTCTTC

cdr3_length: 12
v_call: TRBV6-5
d_call: -
j_call: TRBJ1-6
clone_size: -
cdr3_aa: CASRPGNSPLHF
cdr3_nt: TGTGCCAGCAGACCAGGGAATTCACCCCTCCACTTT

cdr3_length: 14
v_call: TRBV9
d_call: TRBD2
j_call: TRBJ2-5
clone_size: -
cdr3_aa: CASSAGGASETQYF
cdr3_nt: TGTGCCAGCAGCGCCGGGGGGGCCTCTGAGACCCAGTACTTC

cdr3_length: 16
v_call: TRBV7-2
d_call: TRBD1
j_call: TRBJ2-7
clone_size: -
cdr3_aa: CASSSNAGTGDYEQYF
cdr3_nt: TGTGCCAGCAGCTCAAATGCCGGGACAGGGGATTACGAGCAGTACTTC

cdr3_length: 12
v_call: TRBV28
d_call: -
j_call: TRBJ1-1
clone_size: -
cdr3_aa: CASSFANTEAFF
cdr3_nt: TGTGCCAGCAGTTTCGCGAACACTGAAGCTTTCTTT

cdr3_length: 14
v_call: TRBV12-3/TRBV12-4
d_call: -
j_call: TRBJ2-3
clone_size: -
cdr3_aa: CASSFHGITDTQYF
cdr3_nt: TGTGCCAGCAGTTTTCACGGGATCACAGATACGCAGTATTTT

cdr3_length: 15
v_call: TRBV27
d_call: -
j_call: TRBJ1-5
clone_size: -
cdr3_aa: CASEYLEGSNQPQHF
cdr3_nt: TGTGCCAGCGAATACTTGGAGGGTAGCAATCAGCCCCAGCATTTT

cdr3_length: 11
v_call: TRBV29-1
d_call: -
j_call: TRBJ2-1
clone_size: few
cdr3_aa: CSVAVYNEQFF
cdr3_nt: TGCAGCGTTGCGGTATACAATGAGCAGTTCTTC

cdr3_length: 15
v_call: TRBV28
d_call: TRBD2
j_call: TRBJ2-1
clone_size: -
cdr3_aa: CASRLLAGGPHEQFF
cdr3_nt: TGTGCCAGCAGGCTACTAGCGGGAGGGCCCCATGAGCAGTTCTTC

cdr3_length: 12
v_call: TRBV10-3
d_call: -
j_call: TRBJ2-3
clone_size: -
cdr3_aa: CAIGLNTDTQYF
cdr3_nt: TGTGCCATCGGACTTAACACAGATACGCAGTATTTT

cdr3_length: 11
v_call: TRBV28
d_call: -
j_call: TRBJ2-7
clone_size: few
cdr3_aa: CASRRTGQQYF
cdr3_nt: TGTGCCAGCAGACGTACAGGGCAGCAGTACTTC

cdr3_length: 15
v_call: TRBV20-1
d_call: -
j_call: TRBJ2-1
clone_size: few
cdr3_aa: CSPGSGAGVVNEQFF
cdr3_nt: TGCAGTCCCGGTTCGGGGGCGGGAGTAGTAAATGAGCAGTTCTTC

cdr3_length: 13
v_call: TRBV10-3
d_call: -
j_call: TRBJ2-7
clone_size: few
cdr3_aa: CAIGVGPLYEQYF
cdr3_nt: TGTGCCATCGGGGTGGGTCCCCTCTACGAGCAGTACTTC

cdr3_length: 17
v_call: TRBV5-1
d_call: TRBD1
j_call: TRBJ2-7
clone_size: once
cdr3_aa: CASSLRSWDRVDYEQYF
cdr3_nt: TGCGCCAGCAGCTTGCGTTCTTGGGACAGGGTCGACTACGAGCAGTACTTC

cdr3_length: 17
v_call: TRBV20-1
d_call: -
j_call: TRBJ1-6
clone_size: few
cdr3_aa: CSARDKSGFAYNSPLHF
cdr3_nt: TGCAGTGCTAGAGATAAATCGGGTTTCGCATATAATTCACCCCTCCACTTT

cdr3_length: 16
v_call: TRBV7-9
d_call: -
j_call: TRBJ2-5
clone_size: -
cdr3_aa: CASSLVPDGLRETQYF
cdr3_nt: TGTGCCAGCAGCTTAGTCCCTGATGGGCTACGAGAGACCCAGTACTTC

cdr3_length: 15
v_call: TRBV5-1
d_call: -
j_call: TRBJ2-7
clone_size: few
cdr3_aa: CASSFYGTSIYEQYF
cdr3_nt: TGCGCCAGCAGCTTTTATGGGACATCGATCTACGAGCAGTACTTC

cdr3_length: 17
v_call: TRBV5-1
d_call: -
j_call: TRBJ1-6
clone_size: few
cdr3_aa: CASSLDRPGARNSPLHF
cdr3_nt: TGCGCCAGCAGCTTGGATCGACCGGGGGCAAGGAATTCACCCCTCCACTTT

cdr3_length: 14
v_call: TRBV20-1
d_call: TRBD1
j_call: TRBJ2-3
clone_size: -
cdr3_aa: CSAWTGASTDTQYF
cdr3_nt: TGCAGTGCCTGGACAGGGGCCTCCACAGATACGCAGTATTTT

cdr3_length: 17
v_call: TRBV7-8
d_call: TRBD1
j_call: TRBJ1-2
clone_size: few
cdr3_aa: CASSTPGTGPPNYGYTF
cdr3_nt: TGTGCCAGCAGCACCCCCGGGACAGGGCCCCCTAACTATGGCTACACCTTC

cdr3_length: 15
v_call: TRBV27
d_call: -
j_call: TRBJ1-2
clone_size: -
cdr3_aa: CASSPGTKGLYGYTF
cdr3_nt: TGTGCCAGCAGTCCCGGGACAAAGGGACTCTATGGCTACACCTTC

cdr3_length: 15
v_call: TRBV9
d_call: -
j_call: TRBJ1-5
clone_size: -
cdr3_aa: CASSLTDNSNQPQHF
cdr3_nt: TGTGCCAGCAGCCTGACGGATAATAGCAATCAGCCCCAGCATTTT

cdr3_length: 15
v_call: TRBV12-3/TRBV12-4
d_call: TRBD2
j_call: TRBJ2-1
clone_size: few
cdr3_aa: CASSLAGRAPNEQFF
cdr3_nt: TGTGCCAGCAGTTTAGCCGGGAGGGCCCCCAATGAGCAGTTCTTC

cdr3_length: 13
v_call: TRBV20-1
d_call: TRBD1
j_call: TRBJ1-5
clone_size: few
cdr3_aa: CSATQGMRQPQHF
cdr3_nt: TGCAGTGCCACACAGGGGATGAGGCAGCCCCAGCATTTT

cdr3_length: 15
v_call: TRBV12-3/TRBV12-4
d_call: TRBD2
j_call: TRBJ2-1
clone_size: few
cdr3_aa: CASRPTSGGYNEQFF
cdr3_nt: TGTGCCAGCAGGCCCACTAGCGGGGGGTACAATGAGCAGTTCTTC

cdr3_length: 13
v_call: TRBV20-1
d_call: -
j_call: TRBJ1-5
clone_size: -
cdr3_aa: CSASGGWDQPQHF
cdr3_nt: TGCAGTGCTAGTGGGGGTTGGGATCAGCCCCAGCATTTT

cdr3_length: 12
v_call: TRBV5-1
d_call: -
j_call: TRBJ2-1
clone_size: few
cdr3_aa: CASSLQGHEQFF
cdr3_nt: TGCGCCAGCAGCCTACAGGGTCATGAGCAGTTCTTC

cdr3_length: 11
v_call: TRBV20-1
d_call: -
j_call: TRBJ2-7
clone_size: few
cdr3_aa: CSARDSREQYF
cdr3_nt: TGCAGTGCTAGAGATTCTCGGGAGCAGTACTTC

cdr3_length: 12
v_call: TRBV2
d_call: -
j_call: TRBJ2-7
clone_size: -
cdr3_aa: CASRVGGYEQYF
cdr3_nt: TGTGCCAGCAGAGTGGGCGGATACGAGCAGTACTTC

cdr3_length: 14
v_call: TRBV7-2
d_call: -
j_call: TRBJ1-1
clone_size: few
cdr3_aa: CASSPPDSITEAFF
cdr3_nt: TGTGCCAGCAGCCCACCCGACAGTATAACTGAAGCTTTCTTT

cdr3_length: 14
v_call: TRBV5-1
d_call: -
j_call: TRBJ1-1
clone_size: few
cdr3_aa: CASSLGDKRGEAFF
cdr3_nt: TGCGCCAGCAGCTTGGGGGACAAGCGGGGAGAAGCTTTCTTT

cdr3_length: 13
v_call: TRBV7-4
d_call: -
j_call: TRBJ2-3
clone_size: -
cdr3_aa: CATSLAGTDTQYF
cdr3_nt: TGTGCCACCTCCCTGGCGGGCACAGATACGCAGTATTTT

cdr3_length: 14
v_call: TRBV18
d_call: TRBD1
j_call: TRBJ2-5
clone_size: few
cdr3_aa: CASSGQGASETQYF
cdr3_nt: TGTGCCAGCTCGGGTCAGGGGGCGTCGGAGACCCAGTACTTC

cdr3_length: 14
v_call: TRBV12-3/TRBV12-4
d_call: -
j_call: TRBJ1-6
clone_size: -
cdr3_aa: CASSYHQGYSPLHF
cdr3_nt: TGTGCCAGCAGTTATCACCAGGGATATTCACCCCTCCACTTT

cdr3_length: 14
v_call: TRBV19
d_call: TRBD1
j_call: TRBJ1-1
clone_size: -
cdr3_aa: CASSSSQGYTEAFF
cdr3_nt: TGTGCCAGTAGTTCTTCACAGGGGTACACTGAGGCTTTCTTT

cdr3_length: 12
v_call: TRBV6-5
d_call: -
j_call: TRBJ2-7
clone_size: few
cdr3_aa: CASSQGFYEQYF
cdr3_nt: TGTGCCAGCAGTCAGGGGTTCTACGAGCAGTACTTC

cdr3_length: 15
v_call: TRBV2
d_call: -
j_call: TRBJ2-5
clone_size: -
cdr3_aa: CASSDALAEVETQYF
cdr3_nt: TGTGCCAGCAGTGATGCACTAGCCGAGGTGGAGACCCAGTACTTC

cdr3_length: 15
v_call: TRBV4-2
d_call: -
j_call: TRBJ1-4
clone_size: -
cdr3_aa: CASSQQVATNEKLFF
cdr3_nt: TGTGCCAGCAGCCAGCAGGTCGCAACTAATGAAAAACTGTTTTTT

cdr3_length: 15
v_call: TRBV6-5
d_call: -
j_call: TRBJ2-5
clone_size: many
cdr3_aa: CASSYSNRIQETQYF
cdr3_nt: TGTGCCAGCAGTTACTCGAACAGAATTCAAGAGACCCAGTACTTC

cdr3_length: 13
v_call: TRBV11-2
d_call: -
j_call: TRBJ2-1
clone_size: -
cdr3_aa: CASSSTGSGEQFF
cdr3_nt: TGTGCCAGCAGCTCCACAGGGTCTGGTGAGCAGTTCTTC

cdr3_length: 15
v_call: TRBV20-1
d_call: TRBD2
j_call: TRBJ2-7
clone_size: few
cdr3_aa: CSARDPVAGAYEQYF
cdr3_nt: TGCAGTGCTAGAGATCCGGTAGCGGGTGCCTACGAGCAGTACTTC

cdr3_length: 12
v_call: TRBV9
d_call: -
j_call: TRBJ2-1
clone_size: -
cdr3_aa: CASSVKNNEQFF
cdr3_nt: TGTGCCAGCAGCGTAAAGAACAATGAGCAGTTCTTC